A selection of T cell receptor beta chains follows, all from one sample in a study of blood T cell repertoires in COVID-19. Data came from immunoSEQ multiplex PCR; TCRdb stores just in-frame clones and leaves some out. Among 150,000 to 200,000 clones listed, 81% were seen once. The sample was peripheral blood. Receptor source: a woman older than 75 with COVID-19, enrolled during active disease. Both conserved end residues are part of each CDR3. The order of the fields is V gene, J gene, clone size, D gene, CDR3 protein, CDR3 DNA. The D gene is left open where the match is weak. For some rows the clone size is stated as once, few or many, or as a class when expanded; others skip it.

TRBV21-1,TRBJ2-5,NA,NA,CASNSGLAAIQETQYF,TGTGCCAGCAACTCGGGACTAGCGGCGATACAAGAGACCCAGTACTTC
TRBV19,TRBJ1-2,NA,NA,CASSLQGDYGYTF,TGTGCCAGTAGTTTACAGGGTGACTATGGCTACACCTTC
TRBV19,TRBJ1-2,NA,TRBD1,CASSPLDRTNYGYTF,TGTGCCAGTAGTCCCCTGGACAGGACTAACTATGGCTACACCTTC
TRBV7-9,TRBJ2-2,NA,NA,CASSFRQAGTGELFF,TGTGCCAGCAGCTTCAGACAGGCAGGAACCGGGGAGCTGTTTTTT
TRBV11-2,TRBJ1-4,NA,NA,CASSRGRGGWEKLFF,TGTGCCAGCAGCCGTGGAAGGGGAGGCTGGGAAAAACTGTTTTTT
TRBV2,TRBJ1-1,once,NA,CASSGIKGPEAFF,TGTGCCAGCAGTGGAATTAAGGGGCCTGAAGCTTTCTTT
TRBV11-2,TRBJ1-4,NA,TRBD1,CASSSYRGGHEKLFF,TGTGCCAGCAGCTCCTACAGGGGAGGCCATGAAAAACTGTTTTTT
TRBV5-1,TRBJ1-4,NA,TRBD1,CASSLVTTGQGFGTNEKLFF,TGCGCCAGCAGCTTGGTCACCACCGGACAGGGGTTTGGCACTAATGAAAAACTGTTTTTT
TRBV28,TRBJ2-1,NA,TRBD2,CASSLSSGSKAYNEQFF,TGTGCCAGCAGTTTATCTAGCGGGAGTAAGGCCTACAATGAGCAGTTCTTC
TRBV20-1,TRBJ2-7,NA,TRBD2,CSASVTSGYEQYF,TGCAGTGCTAGTGTGACTAGCGGCTACGAGCAGTACTTC
TRBV5-1,TRBJ2-5,once,TRBD2,CASSLEVAGARETQYF,TGCGCCAGCAGCTTGGAGGTAGCGGGAGCCCGAGAGACCCAGTACTTC
TRBV12-3/TRBV12-4,TRBJ1-6,few,NA,CASSFFRDSPLHF,TGTGCCAGCAGTTTTTTCAGGGATTCACCCCTCCACTTT
TRBV28,TRBJ1-6,few,TRBD1,CASSPPGGGSPLHF,TGTGCCAGCAGTCCTCCAGGGGGCGGATCACCCCTCCACTTT
TRBV4-3,TRBJ2-7,NA,NA,CASSQDWTAYEQYF,TGCGCCAGCAGCCAAGATTGGACAGCCTACGAGCAGTACTTC
TRBV5-8,TRBJ2-1,NA,TRBD1,CASSVDRGQSYNEQFF,TGTGCCAGCAGCGTAGACAGGGGGCAGTCCTACAATGAGCAGTTCTTC
TRBV2,TRBJ1-5,NA,NA,CASSDAFTGLQPQHF,TGTGCCAGCAGTGACGCCTTTACCGGACTTCAGCCCCAGCATTTT
TRBV9,TRBJ2-2,NA,NA,CASSVRSVSNTGELFF,TGTGCCAGCAGCGTACGTAGCGTCTCGAACACCGGGGAGCTGTTTTTT
TRBV19,TRBJ1-5,NA,TRBD1,CASSDPPGTGGDQPQHF,TGTGCCAGTAGCGATCCCCCCGGGACAGGGGGTGATCAGCCCCAGCATTTT
TRBV2,TRBJ2-2,NA,TRBD2,CASKYRGGWNTGELFF,TGTGCCAGCAAGTACCGGGGGGGCTGGAACACCGGGGAGCTGTTTTTT
TRBV5-1,TRBJ1-2,NA,TRBD1,CASSNRRQGTAEGYGYTF,TGCGCCAGCAGCAACCGGAGACAGGGGACCGCCGAGGGCTATGGCTACACCTTC
TRBV7-6,TRBJ2-1,NA,NA,CASSSQIGAYNEQFF,TGTGCCAGCAGCTCACAGATCGGGGCCTACAATGAGCAGTTCTTC